This TCR beta chain derives from a study of cytomegalovirus exposure and HLA in healthy donors. Regarding the study as a whole: Analysis was carried out at a later point, and it linked a missense DCLRE1C variant to TCR beta V- and J-gene trimming.

The PCR made use of 60 Vbeta and 13 Jbeta primers. Only in-frame clones appear in the TCRdb table, and some are missing; sequencing was by immunoSEQ multiplex PCR. The sample holds 100,000 or so clones, approximately 78% seen once. This clone was counted once. What it binds is not known. Material: PBMCs. This sequence was found in a woman aged 40 to 49 in good health and CMV-seropositive.

CDR3 in DNA: TGTGCCAGCAGCTTAGTCCAACGGACCGGGGAGCTGTTTTTT. Its protein is CASSLVQRTGELFF. The genes are TRBV11-2 and TRBJ2-2; D unclear. This CDR3 contains 14 residues. Per the germline V gene, CDR1 is SGHAT and CDR2 is FQNNGV. V shed 1 base and J shed 5 bases, with 8 bases lying between them.